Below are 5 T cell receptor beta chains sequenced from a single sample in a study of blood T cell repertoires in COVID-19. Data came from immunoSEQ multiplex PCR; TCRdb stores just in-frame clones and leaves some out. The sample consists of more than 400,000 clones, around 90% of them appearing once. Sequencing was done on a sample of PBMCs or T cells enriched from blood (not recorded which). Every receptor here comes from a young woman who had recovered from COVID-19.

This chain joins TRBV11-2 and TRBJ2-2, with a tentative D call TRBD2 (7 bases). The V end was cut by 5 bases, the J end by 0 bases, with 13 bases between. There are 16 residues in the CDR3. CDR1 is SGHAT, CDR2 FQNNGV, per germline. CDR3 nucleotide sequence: TGTGCCAGCAGCCCCTGGGGGGGCTCGAACACCGGGGAGCTGTTTTTT. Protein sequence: CASSPWGGSNTGELFF.

CDR3 sequence: CASSLFSQGGGYTF. CDR3 in DNA: TGCGCCAGCAGCTTGTTTTCTCAGGGGGGTGGCTACACCTTC. The V and J genes are TRBV5-1 and TRBJ1-2; TRBD1 agrees at 7 bases. CDR1 is SGHRS, CDR2 YFSETQ, per germline. CDR3 length: 14 amino acids. Unmatched junction bases numbered 7, after V lost 1 base and J lost 7 bases.

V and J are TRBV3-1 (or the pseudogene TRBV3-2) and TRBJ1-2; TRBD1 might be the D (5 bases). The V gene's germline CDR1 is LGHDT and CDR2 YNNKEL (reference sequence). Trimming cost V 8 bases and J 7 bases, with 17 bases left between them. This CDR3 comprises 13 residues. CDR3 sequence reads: CASVMRGSGGYTF. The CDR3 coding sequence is TGTGCCAGCGTGATGAGGGGTAGCGGTGGCTACACCTTC.

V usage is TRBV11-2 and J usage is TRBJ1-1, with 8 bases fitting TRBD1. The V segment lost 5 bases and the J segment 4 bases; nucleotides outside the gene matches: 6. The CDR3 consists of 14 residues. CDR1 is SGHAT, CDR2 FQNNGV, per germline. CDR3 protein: CASSTRTGRTEAFF. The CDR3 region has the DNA TGTGCCAGCAGCACCAGGACAGGGCGCACTGAAGCTTTCTTT.

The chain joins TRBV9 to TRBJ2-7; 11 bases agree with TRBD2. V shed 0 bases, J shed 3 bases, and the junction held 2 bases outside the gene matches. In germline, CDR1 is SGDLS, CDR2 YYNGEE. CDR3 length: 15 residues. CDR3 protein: CASSVASGGIYEQYF. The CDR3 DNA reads TGTGCCAGCAGCGTAGCTAGCGGGGGGATCTACGAGCAGTACTTC.